Below are 2 T cell receptor beta chains sequenced from a single sample in a study of PD-L1 blockade in urothelial cancer. TCRdb's copy holds only in-frame clones and misses some; the assay was immunoSEQ multiplex PCR. This sample has roughly 95,000 clones, with roughly 84% found just once. Described time point: pretreatment peripheral blood. Material: PBMCs, obtained around atezolizumab (anti-PD-L1) treatment. These TCRs come from a man in his sixties with urothelial cancer.

The count of this clone is one. The rearrangement uses TRBV12-5 and TRBJ2-5; maybe TRBD1 (5 bases). The germline V and J ends were trimmed by 7 bases and 5 bases, with 8 bases remaining between them. The length of the CDR3 is 11 residues. Germline CDR1 is LGHNT and CDR2 is FRNRAP. The CDR3 nucleotides are TGTGCTAGTGCAGGGTTGGAGACCCAGTACTTC. The encoded protein is CASAGLETQYF.

This chain joins TRBV5-4 and TRBJ1-6; the D gene is possibly TRBD1 (5 bases). This CDR3 spans 14 amino acids. CDR1 SGHNT and CDR2 YYREEE come from the germline V gene (reference sequence). V was cut by 0 bases and J by 8 bases, with 9 bases left in between. CDR3 protein: CASSLGQGDSPLHF. The CDR3 DNA is TGTGCCAGCAGCTTGGGTCAGGGTGATTCACCCCTCCACTTT.